One sample yielded the 7 T cell receptor beta chains listed below, sequenced in a study of CD8 T cells in Susac syndrome. RNA amounts of about 0.45 to 1 ug underwent reverse transcription with random hexamers. TCRdb processed the immunoSEQ multiplex PCR reads anew with MiXCR; each CDR3 protein has one entry. Of about 240,000 distinct CDR3 sequences in the sample, about 96% are singletons; the top ten hold about 0.1%. The sample consisted of CD4+ T cells from PBMCs. These receptors were collected from a human donor with Susac syndrome.

V is TRBV30 and J is TRBJ2-7; 9 bases map to TRBD1. Germline V lookup: CDR1 GTSNPN, CDR2 SVGIG (reference sequence). Losses at the gene ends were 0 bases for V and 3 bases for J; bases not matched to a gene: 3. CDR3 length equals 14 residues. The CDR3 DNA reads as TGTGCCTGGAGTGTACAGGGGGCTTTCTACGAGCAGTACTTC. It specifies CAWSVQGAFYEQYF.

The genes are TRBV29-1 and TRBJ2-3; D is unclear. V lost 0 bases to trimming and J lost 2 bases, with 12 bases between them. Germline values: CDR1 SQVTM, CDR2 ANQGSEA. The CDR3 spans 15 residues. CDR3 sequence: CSVEDLGYLTDTQYF. CDR3 DNA sequence: TGCAGCGTTGAAGATCTCGGGTACCTCACAGATACGCAGTATTTT.

This chain links TRBV2 with TRBJ1-5; possible D gene TRBD1, 6 bases. Germline-derived CDR1 and CDR2 are SNHLY and FYNNEI. This CDR3 has 14 residues. Trimming pared 7 bases from V and 4 bases from J, leaving 14 bases between. The CDR3 sequence: CASNGDTSNQPQHF. CDR3 sequence (DNA): TGTGCCAGCAATGGGGACACGTCAAATCAGCCCCAGCATTTT.

The chain is built from TRBV20-1 and TRBJ2-6, with D possibly matching TRBD1 (5 bases). The germline V gene has CDR1 DFQATT and CDR2 SNEGSKA (reference sequence). This CDR3 is built from 15 residues. V lost 6 bases and J lost 2, with 14 bases in between. The CDR3 nucleotides are TGCAGTGCGAGCGACAGTGCCCCTGGGGCCAACGTCCTGACTTTC. It translates to CSASDSAPGANVLTF.

The CDR3 is CSARDTSGSGDTQYF. The CDR3, as DNA: TGCAGTGCTAGAGACACTAGCGGGAGTGGAGATACGCAGTATTTT. J is TRBJ2-3 and V is TRBV20-1, with 11 bases that match TRBD2. Germline values: CDR1 DFQATT, CDR2 SNEGSKA (reference sequence). The CDR3 has 15 residues. With 0 bases clipped from V and 5 bases from J, the junction kept 4 bases outside the gene matches.

This clonotype appeared a single time. The chain uses TRBV30 and TRBJ2-6; perhaps TRBD2 as D (6 bases). The V end was cut by 7 bases, the J end by 2 bases, with 15 bases between. Germline V gene lookup returns CDR1 GTSNPN and CDR2 SVGIG (reference sequence). The CDR3 spans 15 residues. The CDR3 region has the DNA TGTGCCTCCGGGACGCGGACTACTGGGGCCAACGTCCTGACTTTC. It encodes CASGTRTTGANVLTF.

The chain joins TRBV11-3 to TRBJ2-6, with 9 positions matching TRBD1. There are 18 residues in the CDR3. Germline CDR1 and CDR2: SGHNT and YENEEA. V lost 3 bases to trimming and J lost 0 bases; unmatched junction nucleotides: 6. The CDR3 DNA sequence: TGTGCCAGCAGCTTCCCGACAGGGGGGATCTCTGGGGCCAACGTCCTGACTTTC. As protein: CASSFPTGGISGANVLTF.